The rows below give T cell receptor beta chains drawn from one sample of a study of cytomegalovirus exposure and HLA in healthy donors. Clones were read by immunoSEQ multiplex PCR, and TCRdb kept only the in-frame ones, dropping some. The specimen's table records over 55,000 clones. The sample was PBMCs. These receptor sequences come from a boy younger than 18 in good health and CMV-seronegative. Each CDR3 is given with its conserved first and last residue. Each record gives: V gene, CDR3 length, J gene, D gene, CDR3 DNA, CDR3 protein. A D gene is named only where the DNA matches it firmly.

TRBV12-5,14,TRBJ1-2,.,TGTGCTAGTGGTTCCGGACGGCCGGAGGGGGGCTACACCTTC,CASGSGRPEGGYTF
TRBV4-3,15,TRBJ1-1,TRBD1,TGCGCCAGCAGCCGGGGGCTCAGGGGGTACACTGAAGCTTTCTTT,CASSRGLRGYTEAFF
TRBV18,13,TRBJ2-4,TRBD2,TGTGCCACCACTAGCGGGGGCAAAAACATTCAGTACTTC,CATTSGGKNIQYF
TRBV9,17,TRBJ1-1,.,TGTGCCAGCAGCGACAGAGAGGGGGGGGGCGTTTGGACTGAAGCTTTCTTT,CASSDREGGGVWTEAFF
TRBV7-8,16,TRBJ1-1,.,TGTGCCAGCAGCGTGACAGTTTGGACCTTGAACACTGAAGCTTTCTTT,CASSVTVWTLNTEAFF
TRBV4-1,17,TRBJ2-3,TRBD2,TGCGCCAGCAGCCAAGGTTTTTCTAGCGGGGGCACAGATACGCAGTATTTT,CASSQGFSSGGTDTQYF
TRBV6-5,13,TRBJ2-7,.,TGTGCCAGCAGTTACTCCGGAGACTACGAGCAGTACTTC,CASSYSGDYEQYF
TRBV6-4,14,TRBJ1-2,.,TGTGCCAGCAGTGACCAAACAGGATCCTATGGCTACACCTTC,CASSDQTGSYGYTF
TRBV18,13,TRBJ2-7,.,TGTGCCAGCTCACCAGGCAGATCCTACGAGCAGTACTTC,CASSPGRSYEQYF
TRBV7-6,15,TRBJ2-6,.,TGTGCCAGCAGCTTTGGCGGCTCTGGGGCCAACGTCCTGACTTTC,CASSFGGSGANVLTF
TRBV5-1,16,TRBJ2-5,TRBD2,TGCGCCAGCATGAAGGGAAGCGGGAGCGGCCAAGAGACCCAGTACTTC,CASMKGSGSGQETQYF
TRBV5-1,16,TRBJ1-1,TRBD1,TGCGCCAGCAGCTTGGACCCCGGGACAGGGGGCGCAGGGGCTTTCTTT,CASSLDPGTGGAGAFF
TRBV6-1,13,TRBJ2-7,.,TGTGCCAGCCGGGACATCAGCTCCTACGAGCAGTACTTC,CASRDISSYEQYF
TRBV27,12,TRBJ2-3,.,TGTGCCAGCAGTTTCCGGGGAGATACGCAGTATTTT,CASSFRGDTQYF
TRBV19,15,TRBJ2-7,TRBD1,TGTGCCAGTAGTATAGATGCAGGGGGATCCTACGAGCAGTACTTC,CASSIDAGGSYEQYF
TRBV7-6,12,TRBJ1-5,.,TGTGCCAGCAGCTCAGGGGTACAGCCCCAGCATTTT,CASSSGVQPQHF
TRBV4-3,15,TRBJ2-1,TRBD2,TGCGCCAGCAGCCGCAGGACTAGCGCCTATGATGAGCAGTTCTTC,CASSRRTSAYDEQFF
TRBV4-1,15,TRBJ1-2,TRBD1,TGCGCCAGCAGCCCCGAAACCCCCGGGACAGATGGCTACACCTTC,CASSPETPGTDGYTF
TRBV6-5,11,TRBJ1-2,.,TGTGCCAGCAGTTATTTGGGCGGCTACACCTTC,CASSYLGGYTF
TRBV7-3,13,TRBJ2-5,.,TGTGCCAGCAGCTTCGAACGGAGGCAGACCCAGTACTTC,CASSFERRQTQYF
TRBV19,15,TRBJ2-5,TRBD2,TGTGCCAGTAGTATAGGCGGACTAGCCCAAGAGACCCAGTACTTC,CASSIGGLAQETQYF
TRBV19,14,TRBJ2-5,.,TGTGCCAGTAGTCAGGGCAGCTTACAAGAGACCCAGTACTTC,CASSQGSLQETQYF
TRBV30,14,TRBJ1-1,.,TGTGCCTGGAGTGCTAAACAGGGCTACACTGAAGCTTTCTTT,CAWSAKQGYTEAFF
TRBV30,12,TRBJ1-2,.,TGTGCCTGGAGTGTAATAACAGTAAGCTACACCTTC,CAWSVITVSYTF
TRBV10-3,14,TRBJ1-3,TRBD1,TGTGCCATCAGCTACGGGACAGGCGGAAACACCATATATTTT,CAISYGTGGNTIYF
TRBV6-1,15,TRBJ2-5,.,TGTGCCAGCAGTGAAGGGGGGACATACCAAGAGACCCAGTACTTC,CASSEGGTYQETQYF
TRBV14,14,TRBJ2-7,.,TGTGCCAGCAGCCCATCCCCACTAGTGTACGAGCAGTACTTC,CASSPSPLVYEQYF
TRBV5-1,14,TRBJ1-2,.,TGCGCCAGCAGCTTAGGTCAGGGTAACCTTGGCTACACCTTC,CASSLGQGNLGYTF
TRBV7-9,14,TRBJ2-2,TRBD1,TGTGCCAGCAGGGCGACAGGGGGCACCGGGGAGCTGTTTTTT,CASRATGGTGELFF
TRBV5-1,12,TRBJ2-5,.,TGCGCCAGCAGCGCCAACCAGGAGACCCAGTACTTC,CASSANQETQYF
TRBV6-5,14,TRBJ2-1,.,TGTGCCAGCAGTTACTCTGGAGGGGGCAGCGAGCAGTTCTTC,CASSYSGGGSEQFF
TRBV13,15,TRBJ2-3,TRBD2,TGTGCCAGCGGCCACCCGACTAGCGGGTGGGATACGCAGTATTTT,CASGHPTSGWDTQYF
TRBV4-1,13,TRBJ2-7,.,TGCGCCAGCAGCCAGGTGGGCAGCTACGAGCAGTACTTC,CASSQVGSYEQYF
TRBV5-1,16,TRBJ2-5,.,TGCGCCAGCAGGTTTGATCCAACAGGGCAACAAGAGACCCAGTACTTC,CASRFDPTGQQETQYF
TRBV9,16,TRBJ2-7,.,TGTGCCAGCAGCCCTCAAGCGGAGGACGTCGGCTACGAGCAGTACTTC,CASSPQAEDVGYEQYF
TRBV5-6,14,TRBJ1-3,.,TGTGCCAGCAGCCCGACAGGATCTGGAAACACCATATATTTT,CASSPTGSGNTIYF
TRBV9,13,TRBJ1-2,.,TGTGCCAGCAGCGTCGAGGTTAACTATGGCTACACCTTC,CASSVEVNYGYTF
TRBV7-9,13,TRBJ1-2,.,TGTGCCAGCAGCTTTGCAGGGTCGGTTGGCTACACCTTC,CASSFAGSVGYTF
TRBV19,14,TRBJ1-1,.,TGTGCCACCGCGACCCCGGACAGTAACACTGAAGCTTTCTTT,CATATPDSNTEAFF
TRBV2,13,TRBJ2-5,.,TGTGCCCACAAAAGACAGGATCAAGAGACCCAGTACTTC,CAHKRQDQETQYF
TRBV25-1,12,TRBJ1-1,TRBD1,TGTGCCAGCAGGGGACAGGTACCTGAAGCTTTCTTT,CASRGQVPEAFF
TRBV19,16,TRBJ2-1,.,TGTGCCAGTAGTATAGATAGACTCGCGAGCAACAATGAGCAGTTCTTC,CASSIDRLASNNEQFF
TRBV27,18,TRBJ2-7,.,TGTGCCAGCAGTTTAACCCCCCCTCGGGAGAACCCCTACTACGAGCAGTACTTC,CASSLTPPRENPYYEQYF
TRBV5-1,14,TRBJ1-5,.,TGCGCCAGCAGCTCCGAAGGGGGTTTGCAGCCCCAGCATTTT,CASSSEGGLQPQHF